These 10 T cell receptor beta chains originate from one sample sequenced in a study of cytomegalovirus exposure and HLA in healthy donors. PCR amplification relied on 60 Vbeta primers (plus 13 Jbeta primers). The protocol was immunoSEQ multiplex PCR, while the TCRdb copy is restricted to in-frame clones and leaves out a portion. Of around 100,000 clones in the sample, 79% were seen once. Source material: PBMCs. The receptors originated from a man aged 50-60 years in good health and CMV-seropositive.

This chain connects TRBV7-9 to TRBJ2-1; the match to TRBD2 covers 8 bases. Looked up from germline, CDR1 is SEHNR and CDR2 is FQNEAQ (reference sequence). With 5 bases clipped from V and 10 bases from J, the junction kept 7 bases outside the gene matches. This CDR3 is 13 amino acids long. CDR3 sequence reads: CASSAQPGGEQFF. The CDR3 DNA sequence: TGTGCCAGCAGCGCACAACCGGGGGGGGAGCAGTTCTTC. Full variable domain (remainder filled in from reference TRBV7-9 and TRBJ2-1): DTGVSQNPRHKITKRGQNVTFRCDPISEHNRLYWYRQTLGQGPEFLTYFQNEAQLEKSRLLSDRFSAERPKGSFSTLEIQRTEQGDSAMYLCASSAQPGGEQFFGPGTRLTVL.

As for this clone: Germline and junction disagree at one end, which may indicate a read error. This rearrangement joins TRBV30 to TRBJ2-5; D uncertain. CDR3 length: 12 amino acids. Germline CDR1 GTSNPN, CDR2 SVGIG (reference sequence). CDR3 sequence: CAWSGLGETRYF. The CDR3 DNA follows: TGTGCCTGGAGTGGGCTAGGAGAGACCCGGTACTTC.

The rearrangement joins TRBV15 to TRBJ2-3; 7 bases agree with TRBD2. The length of the CDR3 is 15 residues. V was pared by 5 bases and J by 4 bases, with 9 bases of the junction left unmatched. Germline lookup yields CDR1 LNHNV and CDR2 YYDKDF (reference sequence). CDR3 loop: CATSYGGRAADTQYF. The CDR3 region has the DNA TGTGCCACCAGCTACGGCGGGAGAGCTGCAGATACGCAGTATTTT. The whole variable domain, filled in from reference TRBV15 and TRBJ2-3, reads DAMVIQNPRYQVTQFGKPVTLSCSQTLNHNVMYWYQQKSSQAPKLLFHYYDKDFNNEADTPDNFQSRRPNTSFCFLDIRSPGLGDTAMYLCATSYGGRAADTQYFGPGTRLTVL.

This rearrangement joins TRBV28 to TRBJ1-2, with D possibly being TRBD1 (6 bases). Germline CDR1 and CDR2: MDHEN and SYDVKM. The V gene lost 3 bases and the J gene lost 4 bases, with 15 bases spanning the gap. The CDR3 consists of 15 residues. The CDR3 region is CASSLGSEQGYGYTF. CDR3 nucleotides: TGTGCCAGCAGTTTGGGATCGGAACAGGGCTATGGCTACACCTTC.

The chain links TRBV7-6 to TRBJ2-7; D gene ambiguous. CDR3 length equals 13 residues. V was clipped by 2 bases and J by 1 base, with 6 bases between them. The germline CDR1 and CDR2 sequences are SGHVS and FNYEAQ. The CDR3, as DNA: TGTGCCAGCAGCTTACGGTTATCCTACGAGCAGTACTTC. It yields the protein CASSLRLSYEQYF.

The DNA for the CDR3 is TGTGCCAGCAGTTACTCGACAGGTCCTTATGAAGCTTTCTTT. It translates to CASSYSTGPYEAFF. The chain couples TRBV6-5 to TRBJ1-1; D might be TRBD1 (6 bases). The CDR3 sequence is 14 residues long. V was shortened by 0 bases and J by 7 bases, with 12 bases between the two germline ends. Germline V CDR1 and CDR2: MNHEY, SVGAGI.

The chain has TRBV9 and TRBJ1-4; D is ambiguous. CDR1 is SGDLS, CDR2 YYNGEE, per germline. With 0 bases removed from V and 2 bases from J, the gap between germline ends came to 11 bases. The CDR3 loop spans 16 amino acids. The CDR3 sequence is CASSVDGSLTNEKLFF. CDR3 nucleotides: TGTGCCAGCAGCGTAGACGGTTCGCTCACTAATGAAAAACTGTTTTTT. Full variable domain (remainder filled in from reference TRBV9 and TRBJ1-4): DSGVTQTPKHLITATGQRVTLRCSPRSGDLSVYWYQQSLDQGLQFLIQYYNGEERAKGNILERFSAQQFPDLHSELNLSSLELGDSALYFCASSVDGSLTNEKLFFGSGTQLSVL.

Notes on this clone: At one end, the junction sequence differs from germline, possibly due to a read error. The rearrangement links TRBV2 to TRBJ1-5; TRBD1 matches at 7 bases. This CDR3 has 13 amino acids. CDR1 is SNHLY and CDR2 is FYNNEI in the germline V gene. DNA of the CDR3: TGTGCCAGCAGAGCCGGGACAGATCAGCCTCAGCATTTT. It translates to CASRAGTDQPQHF.

The chain employs TRBV28 and TRBJ2-3, with 8 bases matching TRBD1. The trim removed 3 bases at V and 7 bases at J, leaving 12 bases unmatched. In germline, CDR1 is MDHEN, CDR2 SYDVKM. The CDR3 length is 16 residues. CDR3 amino acids: CASSFGETGVKNTQYF. The CDR3, as DNA: TGTGCCAGCAGTTTTGGGGAGACAGGGGTGAAAAATACGCAGTATTTT. The full variable domain, with the rest looked up from reference TRBV28 and TRBJ2-3, is DVKVTQSSRYLVKRTGEKVFLECVQDMDHENMFWYRQDPGLGLRLIYFSYDVKMKEKGDIPEGYSVSREKKERFSLILESASTNQTSMYLCASSFGETGVKNTQYFGPGTRLTVL.

The chain has TRBV2 and TRBJ2-5; TRBD2 aligns across 7 bases. Germline CDR1 and CDR2: SNHLY and FYNNEI. Losses at the gene ends were 5 bases for V and 8 bases for J; bases not matched to a gene: 11. The CDR3 has 14 residues. The CDR3: CASSTAGAVETQYF. In DNA, the CDR3 is TGTGCCAGCAGTACCGCGGGAGCTGTCGAAACCCAGTACTTC.